This T cell receptor beta chain was observed in a study of T-cell reconstitution after alpha-beta-depleted transplantation in children. Study conclusions and caveats: Alpha-beta T cells about two months after transplant reportedly derived from several hundred expanded graft clones. Several patients had high TCRbeta diversity at day 60; it came from surviving recipient T cells and thymic progenitors. T-cell counts and diversity at one year following transplant were attributed mainly to newly produced T cells.

TCRbeta library construction was performed incorporating unique molecular identifiers. TCRdb passed the PCR reads through MiXCR, listing each CDR3 protein once. The data show over 7,500 distinct CDR3 sequences, about 15% seen once. This clonotype was seen at least ten times. Its antigen is unknown. Material: PBMCs, mostly from graft donor cells, obtained 60 days after TCRalphabeta/CD19-depleted stem cell transplant. The sequence was collected from a male patient between 10 and 17 years old who had a stem cell transplant for acute lymphoblastic leukemia, so the T cells may come from the graft donor.

CDR3 residues: CASSLDGTPTLNTGELFF. CDR3 in DNA: TGTGCCAGCAGCTTGGACGGGACTCCTACCCTGAACACCGGGGAGCTGTTTTTT. The rearrangement joins TRBV5-6 to TRBJ2-2; TRBD2 might be the D (6 bases). Looked up from germline, CDR1 is SGHDT and CDR2 is YYEEEE. The CDR3 extends over 18 amino acids. V was pared by 0 bases and J by 1 base, with 16 bases between.